Sequencing of this TCR beta chain was carried out in a study of a mutant IDH1 vaccine in newly diagnosed glioma. Study information: Patients were started on vaccination 4-6 weeks after radiotherapy alone, or with temozolomide cycles.

Profiling relied on immunoSEQ multiplex PCR, and the TCRdb table lists in-frame clones only, not all of them. The sample lists tens of thousands of clones, 70% to 90% occurring once. As to time point: week 23, last vaccination. Every vaccination contained 300 ug of the mutant IDH1 20-mer peptide and was paired with topical imiquimod. Those who donated had recent WHO grade 3 or 4 IDH1-mutant, ATRX-lost astrocytomas. On this clone: The antigen is not known.

Trimming pared 3 bases from V and 4 bases from J, leaving 11 bases between. The length of the CDR3 is 14 residues. Germline V gene lookup returns CDR1 SGHTA and CDR2 FQGNSA. The sequenced sample was PBMCs, obtained from a glioma patient whose treatment included an IDH1 peptide vaccine. The rearrangement links TRBV7-2 to TRBJ2-3, with D perhaps assigned TRBD1 or TRBD2 (6 bases each). The source of this sequence is a man aged 25-40 years with glioma. Some clones in this sample may be carry-over from other donors' samples. CDR3 amino acids: CASSFLRGADTQYF. The CDR3 DNA follows: TGTGCCAGCAGCTTCCTAAGGGGGGCAGATACGCAGTATTTT.